Shown below are 21 T cell receptor beta chains from a single sample sequenced in a study of beta chain features in type 1 diabetes. The study's findings and limits: All four CD4+ subsets from Type 1 diabetes patients carried moderately but significantly shorter TCRB CDR3s.

Their cognate antigens are unknown. Sequenced material consisted of expressed TCRB transcripts (all of the isolated RNA was reverse transcribed). The protocol was immunoSEQ multiplex PCR, while the TCRdb copy is restricted to in-frame clones and leaves out a portion. The repertoire holds more than 300,000 clones, with over 9.5% as singletons. Sequenced material: naive CD4+ T cells from blood. The receptors here all came from a woman aged 18-29 years with type 1 diabetes.

This clone was seen more than once but under ten times. The chain has TRBV7-3 and TRBJ2-1; 7 nucleotides match TRBD2. The J segment lost 4 bases and the V segment lost 2 bases, leaving 2 bases of the junction unmatched. The V gene's germline CDR1 is SGHTA and CDR2 FQGTGA. The CDR3 contains 14 residues. The CDR3 is CASSLSGRYNEQFF. The CDR3 nucleotides read TGTGCCAGCAGCTTATCCGGGAGGTACAATGAGCAGTTCTTC. The variable domain in full, completed from reference TRBV7-3 and TRBJ2-1, reads GAGVSQTPSNKVTEKGKYVELRCDPISGHTALYWYRQSLGQGPEFLIYFQGTGAADDSGLPNDRFFAVRPEGSVSTLKIQRTERGDSAVYLCASSLSGRYNEQFFGPGTRLTVL.

This clone showed up just a few times. V is TRBV7-8 and J is TRBJ2-7, with D perhaps matching TRBD2 (6 bases). V lost 5 bases and J 3 bases, leaving 11 bases between the germline ends. This CDR3 is 13 amino acids long. The germline V gene encodes CDR1 SGHVS and CDR2 FQNEAQ. The CDR3 DNA reads as TGTGCCAGCAGCCGAACGGGGGACTACGAGCAGTACTTC. Protein: CASSRTGDYEQYF.

This clone was observed a handful of times. The V gene is TRBV5-4, the J gene TRBJ1-3; weak D call: TRBD1 (5 bases). Trimming shortened V by 0 bases and J by 14 bases, and 9 bases separated the two germline ends. The CDR3 consists of 11 residues. Germline V lookup: CDR1 SGHNT, CDR2 YYREEE (reference sequence). CDR3 coding DNA: TGTGCCAGCAGCTTGGGAGGACAAGTATATTTT. Amino acid sequence: CASSLGGQVYF.

This sequence joins TRBV4-3 and TRBJ2-6; 7 positions agree with TRBD2. CDR1 and CDR2 from the germline V gene are LGHNA and YSLEER. The CDR3 is 15 residues long. The ends lost 2 bases at V and 4 bases at J; junction bases unmatched: 2. The CDR3 here is CASSQSGAGANVLTF. The CDR3, as DNA: TGCGCCAGCAGCCAAAGCGGGGCAGGGGCCAACGTCCTGACTTTC.

This clone has more than one count but fewer than ten. This rearrangement joins TRBV5-4 to TRBJ2-7; 9 nucleotides agree with TRBD2. V trimming: 2 bases; J trimming: 0 bases; junction bases outside the gene matches: 6. The CDR3 extends over 16 amino acids. Germline-derived CDR1 and CDR2 are SGHNT and YYREEE (reference sequence). The chain's CDR3 is CASSFFVSGSSYEQYF. CDR3 sequence (DNA): TGTGCCAGCAGCTTCTTTGTTAGCGGGAGCTCCTACGAGCAGTACTTC. The full variable domain, completed using reference TRBV5-4 and TRBJ2-7, is ETGVTQSPTHLIKTRGQQVTLRCSSQSGHNTVSWYQQALGQGPQFIFQYYREEENGRGNFPPRFSGLQFPNYSSELNVNALELDDSALYLCASSFFVSGSSYEQYFGPGTRLTVT.

This clone was counted a few times. This rearrangement joins TRBV10-3 to TRBJ1-1; tentatively, D is TRBD1 (6 bases). CDR3 length: 15 residues. Germline V gives CDR1 ENHRY, CDR2 SYGVKD. Trimming took off 3 bases at V and 1 base at J, with 12 bases between the two ends. The DNA of the CDR3 is TGTGCCATCAGTGACTCGAGGGGGACGAACACTGAAGCTTTCTTT. Translated, it gives CAISDSRGTNTEAFF.

The genes are TRBV29-1 and TRBJ2-1; TRBD1 matches 9 bases. V shed 7 bases, J shed 9 bases, and the junction held 13 bases outside the gene matches. The CDR3 has 14 residues. Germline assignment: CDR1 SQVTM and CDR2 ANQGSEA. In DNA, the CDR3 is TGCAGCGCCTACTCCCCGGGACAGGGTAGTGAGCAGTTCTTC. Protein: CSAYSPGQGSEQFF.

J is TRBJ1-1 and V is TRBV11-2; D uncertain. The V gene's germline CDR1 is SGHAT and CDR2 FQNNGV. Deletions cut 3 bases from V and 4 bases from J, with 3 bases between. This CDR3 region has 11 residues. CDR3 DNA: TGTGCCAGCAGCTTGGCCACTGAAGCTTTCTTT. Protein: CASSLATEAFF.

This clone was observed a few times. V and J are TRBV5-1 and TRBJ2-6; the D is unclear. The V end was cut by 0 bases, the J end by 1 base, with 5 bases between. The CDR3 extends over 15 amino acids. In germline, CDR1 is SGHRS, CDR2 YFSETQ. The CDR3 nucleotides are TGCGCCAGCAGCTTGGAACAGTCTGGGGCCAACGTCCTGACTTTC. It yields the protein CASSLEQSGANVLTF.

This clone was counted between two and nine times. The gene calls are TRBV29-1 and TRBJ1-2; tentative D call: TRBD1 (5 bases). The V end was cut by 7 bases, the J end by 6 bases, with 15 bases between. Looked up from germline, CDR1 is SQVTM and CDR2 is ANQGSEA. The length of the CDR3 is 12 residues. CDR3 nucleotide sequence: TGCAGCGAACGAACTGGACAAGATGGCTACACCTTC. Translated: CSERTGQDGYTF.

V and J are TRBV2 and TRBJ2-7, with TRBD2 identical over 10 bases. This CDR3 is 16 amino acids long. Germline V gene sequence: CDR1 SNHLY, CDR2 FYNNEI. J lost 2 bases, V lost 3 bases, and 7 bases had no gene match. The CDR3 DNA reads TGTGCCAGCAGTGAGCGACTAGCGGGCCACCCCTACGAGCAGTACTTC. It specifies CASSERLAGHPYEQYF.

This chain joins TRBV7-2 and TRBJ2-1, with TRBD2 identical over 8 bases. Germline V gene data show CDR1 as SGHTA and CDR2 as FQGNSA. CDR3 size: 16 residues. The junction had 10 bases not matched to a gene; V was cut back by 5 bases and J by 4 bases. The CDR3 loop reads CASSPSPGLGYNEQFF. For the CDR3, the DNA is TGTGCCAGCAGCCCGAGTCCGGGACTAGGATACAATGAGCAGTTCTTC.

The sample holds a few counts of this clone. The rearrangement joins TRBV30 to TRBJ2-4; weak D call: TRBD2 (6 bases). Trimming shortened V by 6 bases and J by 4 bases, and 13 bases separated the two germline ends. Germline V gene sequence: CDR1 GTSNPN, CDR2 SVGIG (reference sequence). The CDR3 covers 13 residues. The CDR3 protein is CACETGTKNIQYF. CDR3 bases: TGTGCCTGCGAGACCGGGACTAAAAACATTCAGTACTTC.

This clone was counted between two and nine times. The same CDR3 also results from other DNA sequences found in this sample. The rearrangement uses TRBV30 and TRBJ2-3, with D possibly being TRBD2 (5 bases). This CDR3 has 13 residues. Germline loops: CDR1 GTSNPN, CDR2 SVGIG (reference sequence). V lost 3 bases to trimming and J lost 1 base, with 8 bases between them. CDR3 amino acids: CAWSPGGTDTQYF. CDR3 bases: TGTGCCTGGAGCCCCGGGGGCACAGATACGCAGTATTTT.

This chain joins TRBV18 and TRBJ1-3; no definite D call. Germline CDR1 is KGHSH and CDR2 is LQKENI. The V and J ends lost 3 bases and 6 bases respectively, with 9 bases between them. The length of the CDR3 is 13 residues. This CDR3 is CASSPTEENTIYF. CDR3 in DNA: TGTGCCAGCTCACCTACCGAGGAAAACACCATATATTTT.

This clone was seen a handful of times. V gene TRBV18 combines with J gene TRBJ1-5, with D possibly TRBD1 on 5 matching bases. The CDR3 extends over 14 amino acids. V lost 6 bases and J 1 base, leaving 10 bases between the germline ends. Looked up from germline, CDR1 is KGHSH and CDR2 is LQKENI. The CDR3 DNA sequence: TGTGCCAGCTCTGACAGTCTGAGCAATCAGCCCCAGCATTTT. Amino acid sequence: CASSDSLSNQPQHF.

This clone turned up a few times. The CDR3 nucleotides are TGTGCCAGCAGCACCCATAGTTCTGGAAACACCATATATTTT. Encoded protein: CASSTHSSGNTIYF. The chain carries TRBV7-2 and TRBJ1-3; D gene unclear. Germline V gives CDR1 SGHTA, CDR2 FQGNSA. V was clipped by 5 bases and J by 1 base, with 9 bases between them. This CDR3 contains 14 residues.

The genes are TRBV19 and TRBJ2-3, with 9 nucleotides matching TRBD2. Losses at the gene ends were 6 bases for V and 2 bases for J; bases not matched to a gene: 3. Germline CDR1 and CDR2: LNHDA and SQIVND (reference sequence). This CDR3 has 14 amino acids. The CDR3 coding sequence is TGTGCCAGTAGGTTAGCGGGAGTCACAGATACGCAGTATTTT. Its translation is CASRLAGVTDTQYF.

This clone appeared a few times. The V gene is TRBV2, the J gene TRBJ1-5; possible D gene TRBD1, 6 bases. V was trimmed by 5 bases and J by 6 bases, leaving 17 bases between them. The germline CDR1 and CDR2 sequences are SNHLY and FYNNEI. The CDR3 is made up of 15 amino acids. CDR3 sequence (DNA): TGTGCCAGCAGTTTTACAGGGAACGTAGGTCAGCCCCAGCATTTT. This codes for CASSFTGNVGQPQHF. The full variable domain, with the rest looked up from reference TRBV2 and TRBJ1-5, is EPEVTQTPSHQVTQMGQEVILRCVPISNHLYFYWYRQILGQKVEFLVSFYNNEISEKSEIFDDQFSVERPDGSNFTLKIRSTKLEDSAMYFCASSFTGNVGQPQHFGDGTRLSIL.

The J gene is TRBJ2-1, the V gene TRBV29-1, with 7 bases that match TRBD2. There are 16 residues in the CDR3. Unmatched junction bases numbered 12, after V lost 5 bases and J lost 2 bases. Germline V gene sequence: CDR1 SQVTM, CDR2 ANQGSEA. CDR3 amino acids: CSVRDGGLVTYNEQFF. The CDR3 nucleotides are TGCAGCGTTCGGGACGGTGGACTAGTGACCTACAATGAGCAGTTCTTC.

J is TRBJ2-7 and V is TRBV4-1, with 10 bases aligning to TRBD1. The ends lost 5 bases at V and 3 bases at J; junction bases unmatched: 10. CDR1 and CDR2 (germline): MGHRA, YSYEKL. The CDR3 consists of 16 residues. The CDR3 DNA is TGCGCCAGCAGCACCCACCCGGGACAGGGGTTCTACGAGCAGTACTTC. Translated, it gives CASSTHPGQGFYEQYF.